What follows are 18 T cell receptor beta chains derived from one specimen sequenced in a study of T cell changes during pregnancy in multiple sclerosis. Sequencing was performed with immunoSEQ multiplex PCR; in TCRdb, only in-frame clones are kept and a portion is missing. The sample shows some 64,000 clones, less than 95% of them seen only once. Sample: peripheral blood, taken in the second trimester of pregnancy. Receptors originate from a female donor in good health, enrolled as a control in a pregnancy study.

This clone was seen a single time. V usage is TRBV15 and J usage is TRBJ1-1; 7 nucleotides line up with TRBD1. After removal of 3 bases from V and 7 bases from J, the junction contained 8 bases not matched to a gene. From germline, CDR1 is LNHNV and CDR2 YYDKDF (reference sequence). This CDR3 comprises 14 residues. CDR3 residues: CATSRNRGRVEAFF. As DNA, the CDR3 is TGTGCCACCAGCAGGAACAGGGGACGAGTTGAAGCTTTCTTT.

V and J are TRBV5-6 and TRBJ1-2, with 8 bases matching TRBD1. Looked up from germline, CDR1 is SGHDT and CDR2 is YYEEEE. CDR3 size: 16 residues. Trimming cost V 0 bases and J 5 bases; bases outside gene matches: 9. The CDR3 DNA reads TGTGCCAGCAGCTTGGCGGCAGGGGGCGAGAATTATGGCTACACCTTC. The encoded protein is CASSLAAGGENYGYTF. Filled out from reference TRBV5-6 and TRBJ1-2, the complete variable domain reads DAGVTQSPTHLIKTRGQQVTLRCSPKSGHDTVSWYQQALGQGPQFIFQYYEEEERQRGNFPDRFSGHQFPNYSSELNVNALLLGDSALYLCASSLAAGGENYGYTFGSGTRLTVV.

This chain links TRBV7-9 with TRBJ2-1, with 9 positions matching TRBD1. This CDR3 is 14 amino acids long. Germline CDR1 SEHNR, CDR2 FQNEAQ (reference sequence). Trimming removed 11 bases from V and 9 bases from J; junction bases left unmatched: 14. This CDR3 reads CAGARDRVMIEQFF. For the CDR3, the DNA is TGTGCCGGTGCCCGGGACAGGGTAATGATTGAGCAGTTCTTC.

The chain recombines TRBV6-1 with TRBJ1-2; maybe TRBD1 (6 bases). The V end lost 7 bases, the J end lost 4 bases, and 16 bases lay between the germline ends. This CDR3 comprises 14 residues. The germline gives CDR1 MNHNS, CDR2 SASEGT. The CDR3 DNA reads TGTGCCAGCACCTCAGACAGGAGTATCTATGGCTACACCTTC. Translation: CASTSDRSIYGYTF.

This chain links TRBV7-9 with TRBJ2-3; TRBD2 agrees at 7 bases. The V gene end was trimmed by 6 bases and the J gene end by 6 bases; junction bases not matched to a gene: 9. This CDR3 spans 14 amino acids. Looked up from germline, CDR1 is SEHNR and CDR2 is FQNEAQ (reference sequence). The CDR3: CASSPHGGSDTQYF. The CDR3, as DNA: TGTGCCAGCAGTCCACACGGGGGGTCGGATACGCAGTATTTT.

The chain joins TRBV18 to TRBJ1-3; 7 positions match TRBD1. J gave up 3 bases and V 3 bases, and 5 bases lay outside the gene matches. Per the germline V gene, CDR1 is KGHSH and CDR2 is LQKENI. CDR3 size: 15 residues. The CDR3 DNA reads as TGTGCCAGCTCACCGGAGGGGGCTATTGGAAACACCATATATTTT. Translated, it gives CASSPEGAIGNTIYF.

The chain links TRBV5-1 to TRBJ2-3; D is possibly TRBD1 (6 bases). The germline V and J ends were trimmed by 4 bases and 0 bases, with 9 bases remaining between them. Germline V lookup: CDR1 SGHRS, CDR2 YFSETQ. The CDR3 has 14 residues. CDR3 in amino acids: CASSPDSSTDTQYF. The DNA of the CDR3 is TGCGCCAGCAGCCCGGACAGTAGCACAGATACGCAGTATTTT.

The chain recombines TRBV11-2 with TRBJ2-7; 10 bases map to TRBD2. The CDR3 is 18 amino acids. V trimming: 5 bases; J trimming: 3 bases; junction bases outside the gene matches: 16. From germline, CDR1 is SGHAT and CDR2 FQNNGV. The CDR3 here is CASSTIRREREGRYEQYF. The CDR3 nucleotides are TGTGCCAGCAGCACCATTAGGAGAGAGCGGGAGGGCCGCTACGAGCAGTACTTC.

The chain combines TRBV7-2 with TRBJ1-5; 8 positions match TRBD1. The CDR3 extends over 19 amino acids. The V gene end was trimmed by 2 bases and the J gene end by 2 bases; junction bases not matched to a gene: 14. Germline CDR1 and CDR2: SGHTA and FQGNSA. CDR3 amino acids: CASSLLGQEIWEGNQPQHF. The CDR3, as DNA: TGTGCCAGCAGCTTATTGGGACAGGAGATTTGGGAGGGCAATCAGCCCCAGCATTTT.

This chain connects TRBV6-4 to TRBJ1-2, with 8 positions matching TRBD1. Germline V gene sequence: CDR1 MRHNA, CDR2 SNTAGT. Trimming removed 6 bases from V and 4 bases from J; junction bases left unmatched: 10. There are 15 residues in the CDR3. CDR3 coding DNA: TGTGCCAGCAGACACACCCCAGGGGGCAGCTATGGCTACACCTTC. Protein: CASRHTPGGSYGYTF.

The chain employs TRBV7-9 and TRBJ2-7, with D possibly matching TRBD1 (5 bases). Germline values: CDR1 SEHNR, CDR2 FQNEAQ (reference sequence). The V and J ends lost 4 bases and 1 base respectively, with 8 bases between them. The CDR3 sequence is 13 residues long. The CDR3, as DNA: TGTGCCAGCAGCTCCCGACAGTCCTACGAGCAGTACTTC. As protein: CASSSRQSYEQYF.

The V and J genes are TRBV6-6 and TRBJ2-7; 13 bases fit TRBD2. The CDR3 spans 15 residues. With V trimmed by 4 bases and J by 7 bases, 7 bases remained unmatched. Germline V CDR1 and CDR2: MNHNY, SVGAGI (reference sequence). CDR3 residues: CASSFTSGGAGEQYF. The CDR3, as DNA: TGTGCCAGCAGTTTCACTAGCGGGGGGGCGGGGGAGCAGTACTTC.

J is TRBJ2-3 and V is TRBV9; TRBD2 matches at 7 bases. Germline lookup yields CDR1 SGDLS and CDR2 YYNGEE. V lost 4 bases, J lost 0 bases, and 11 bases stayed unmatched. The CDR3 totals 17 residues. The chain's CDR3 is CASSLPVAGGSTDTQYF. CDR3 nucleotide sequence: TGTGCCAGCAGCCTCCCAGTAGCGGGTGGAAGCACAGATACGCAGTATTTT.

The CDR3 loop reads CASSQFGRYEQYF. Here the CDR3 DNA reads TGTGCCAGCAGCCAATTTGGGCGATACGAGCAGTACTTC. J is TRBJ2-7 and V is TRBV14; D unclear. The CDR3 runs 13 residues. V lost 2 bases and J 4 bases, leaving 9 bases between the germline ends. Germline loops: CDR1 SGHDN, CDR2 FVKESK.

This clone was detected once. Distinct nucleotide sequences in the sample also encode this CDR3. This chain links TRBV27 with TRBJ2-7; 12 bases agree with TRBD2. The length of the CDR3 is 16 residues. Germline assignment: CDR1 MNHEY and CDR2 SMNVEV (reference sequence). V gave up 3 bases and J gave up 2 bases; unmatched junction bases: 5. CDR3 sequence: CASSLLLAGGPYEQYF. The CDR3 DNA follows: TGTGCCAGCAGTTTGTTACTAGCGGGAGGCCCCTACGAGCAGTACTTC.

This clone was recorded once. The chain uses TRBV9 and TRBJ2-5; perhaps TRBD2 as D (5 bases). V gave up 0 bases and J gave up 1 base, with 7 bases separating them. The germline V gene has CDR1 SGDLS and CDR2 YYNGEE. The CDR3 totals 14 residues. The CDR3 is CASSVVSGQETQYF. In DNA, the CDR3 is TGTGCCAGCAGCGTAGTCAGCGGCCAAGAGACCCAGTACTTC.

The chain employs TRBV11-2 and TRBJ1-6; 7 bases are shared with TRBD1. This CDR3 comprises 14 residues. The V segment lost 2 bases and the J segment 8 bases; nucleotides outside the gene matches: 3. Per germline, CDR1 SGHAT and CDR2 FQNNGV. CDR3 loop: CASSLTGTDSPLHF. DNA for the CDR3: TGTGCCAGCAGCTTAACCGGGACAGATTCACCCCTCCACTTT. The full variable domain, its missing parts supplied by reference TRBV11-2 and TRBJ1-6, is EAGVAQSPRYKIIEKRQSVAFWCNPISGHATLYWYQQILGQGPKLLIQFQNNGVVDDSQLPKDRFSAERLKGVDSTLKIQPAKLEDSAVYLCASSLTGTDSPLHFGNGTRLTVT.

The V gene is TRBV30, the J gene TRBJ2-5; 11 bases fit TRBD2. Trimming removed 5 bases from V and 2 bases from J; junction bases left unmatched: 7. This CDR3 spans 15 amino acids. Germline CDR1 reads GTSNPN; CDR2 reads SVGIG (reference sequence). Here the CDR3 DNA reads TGTGCCTGGCGTCTAGCGGGGGGCAATCAAGAGACCCAGTACTTC. Translated, it gives CAWRLAGGNQETQYF.